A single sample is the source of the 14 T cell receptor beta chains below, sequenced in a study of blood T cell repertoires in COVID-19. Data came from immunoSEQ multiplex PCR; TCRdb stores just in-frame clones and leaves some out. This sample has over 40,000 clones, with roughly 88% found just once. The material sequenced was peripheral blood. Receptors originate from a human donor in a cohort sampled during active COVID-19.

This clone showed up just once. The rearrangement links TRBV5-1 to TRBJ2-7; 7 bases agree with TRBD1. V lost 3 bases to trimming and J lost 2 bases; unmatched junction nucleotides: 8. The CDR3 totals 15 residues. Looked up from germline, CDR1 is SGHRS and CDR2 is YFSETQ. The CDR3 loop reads CASSSGTAGTYEQYF. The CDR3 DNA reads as TGCGCCAGCAGCTCCGGGACAGCAGGAACCTACGAGCAGTACTTC.

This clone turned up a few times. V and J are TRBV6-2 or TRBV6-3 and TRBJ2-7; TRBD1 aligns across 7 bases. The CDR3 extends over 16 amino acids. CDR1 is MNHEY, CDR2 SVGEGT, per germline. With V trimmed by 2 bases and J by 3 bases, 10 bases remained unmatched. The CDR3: CASSYGQGESIYEQYF. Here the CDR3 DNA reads TGTGCCAGCAGTTACGGTCAGGGGGAATCAATCTACGAGCAGTACTTC.

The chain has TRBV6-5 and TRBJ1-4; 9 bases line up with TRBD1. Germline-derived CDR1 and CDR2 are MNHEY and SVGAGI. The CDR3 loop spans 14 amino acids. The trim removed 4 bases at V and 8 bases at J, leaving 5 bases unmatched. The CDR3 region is CASSSRTGVEKLFF. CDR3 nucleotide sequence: TGTGCCAGCAGTTCAAGGACAGGGGTCGAAAAACTGTTTTTT.

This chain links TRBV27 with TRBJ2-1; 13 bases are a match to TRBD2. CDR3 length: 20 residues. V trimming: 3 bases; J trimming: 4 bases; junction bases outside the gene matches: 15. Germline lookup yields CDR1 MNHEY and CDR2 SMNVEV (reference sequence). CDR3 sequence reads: CASSLLSQRTSGRSYNEQFF. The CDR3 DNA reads TGTGCCAGCAGTTTGTTATCCCAGAGGACTAGCGGGAGATCGTACAATGAGCAGTTCTTC.

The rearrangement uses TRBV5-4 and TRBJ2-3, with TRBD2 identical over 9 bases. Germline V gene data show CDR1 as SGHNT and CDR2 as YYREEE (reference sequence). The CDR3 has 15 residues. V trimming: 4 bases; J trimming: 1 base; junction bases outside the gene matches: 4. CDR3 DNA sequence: TGTGCCAGCAGCGAGCGGACTAGCGGCACAGATACGCAGTATTTT. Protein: CASSERTSGTDTQYF.

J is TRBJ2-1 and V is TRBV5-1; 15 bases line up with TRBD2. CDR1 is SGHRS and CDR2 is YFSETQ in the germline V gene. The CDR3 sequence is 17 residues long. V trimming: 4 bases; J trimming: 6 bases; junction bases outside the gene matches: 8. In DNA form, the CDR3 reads TGCGCCAGCAGCCCGGTACCGGGACTAGCGGGAGGCAATGAGCAGTTCTTC. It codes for CASSPVPGLAGGNEQFF.

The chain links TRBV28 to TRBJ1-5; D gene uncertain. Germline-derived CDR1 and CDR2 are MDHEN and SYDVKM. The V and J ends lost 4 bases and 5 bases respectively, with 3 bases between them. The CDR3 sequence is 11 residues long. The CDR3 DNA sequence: TGTGCCAGCAGTTCGGATCAGCCCCAGCATTTT. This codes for CASSSDQPQHF.

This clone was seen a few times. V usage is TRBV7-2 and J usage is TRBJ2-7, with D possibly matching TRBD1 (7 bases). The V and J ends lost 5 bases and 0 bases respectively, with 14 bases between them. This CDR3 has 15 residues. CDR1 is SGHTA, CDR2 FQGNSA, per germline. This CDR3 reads CASSPGGTNSYEQYF. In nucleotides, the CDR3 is TGTGCCAGCAGCCCAGGGGGGACCAACTCCTACGAGCAGTACTTC.

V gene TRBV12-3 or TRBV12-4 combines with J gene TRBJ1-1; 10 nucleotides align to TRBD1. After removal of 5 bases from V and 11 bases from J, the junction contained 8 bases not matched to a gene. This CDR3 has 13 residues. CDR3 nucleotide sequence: TGTGCCAGCAGTCCCAGACAGGGGGCTAGGGCTTTCTTT. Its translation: CASSPRQGARAFF.

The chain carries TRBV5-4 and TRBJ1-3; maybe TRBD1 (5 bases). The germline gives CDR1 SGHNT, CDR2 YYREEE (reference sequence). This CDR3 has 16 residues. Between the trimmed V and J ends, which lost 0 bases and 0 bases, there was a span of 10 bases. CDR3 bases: TGTGCCAGCAGCTTGGGCGGGGGTTACTCTGGAAACACCATATATTTT. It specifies CASSLGGGYSGNTIYF.

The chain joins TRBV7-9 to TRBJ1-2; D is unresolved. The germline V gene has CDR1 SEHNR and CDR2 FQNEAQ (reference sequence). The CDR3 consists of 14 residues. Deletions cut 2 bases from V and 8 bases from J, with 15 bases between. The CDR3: CASSLLAPGSGYTF. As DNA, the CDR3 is TGTGCCAGCAGCTTATTGGCCCCGGGGTCCGGCTACACCTTC.

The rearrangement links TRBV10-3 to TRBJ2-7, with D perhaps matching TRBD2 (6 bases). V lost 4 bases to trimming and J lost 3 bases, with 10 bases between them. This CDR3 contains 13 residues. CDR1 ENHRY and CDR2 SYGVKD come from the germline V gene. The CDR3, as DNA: TGTGCCATCAGTGGCGGGGTGAGCTACGAGCAGTACTTC. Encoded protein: CAISGGVSYEQYF.

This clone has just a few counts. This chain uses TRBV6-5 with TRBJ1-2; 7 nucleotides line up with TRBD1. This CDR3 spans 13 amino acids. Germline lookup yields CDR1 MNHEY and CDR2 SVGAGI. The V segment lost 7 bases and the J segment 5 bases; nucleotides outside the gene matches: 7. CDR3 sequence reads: CASKGTESYGYTF. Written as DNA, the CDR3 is TGTGCCAGCAAAGGGACAGAATCTTATGGCTACACCTTC.

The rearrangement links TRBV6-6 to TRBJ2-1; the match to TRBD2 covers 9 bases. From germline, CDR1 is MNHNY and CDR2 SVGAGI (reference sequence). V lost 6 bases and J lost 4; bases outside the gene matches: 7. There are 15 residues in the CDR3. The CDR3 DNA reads TGTGCCAGCAGCCCAGTAGCGGGGGAATACAATGAGCAGTTCTTC. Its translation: CASSPVAGEYNEQFF.